A single sample gave rise to the 29 T cell receptor beta chains below, sequenced in a study of blood T cell repertoires in COVID-19. The method was immunoSEQ multiplex PCR; TCRdb's version includes in-frame clones alone and lacks a portion of them. The data show over 200,000 clones, with around 82% seen just once and 2.5% held by the top ten. Sequencing used peripheral blood. All receptors derive from a woman in her forties with active or convalescent COVID-19.

The chain carries TRBV5-1 and TRBJ1-1; tentatively, D is TRBD1 (6 bases). From germline, CDR1 is SGHRS and CDR2 YFSETQ. This CDR3 region has 13 residues. V gave up 3 bases and J gave up 8 bases, with 14 bases separating them. CDR3 nucleotide sequence: TGCGCCAGCAGCTCGGGACACGAAATCGAAGCTTTCTTT. Its protein product is CASSSGHEIEAFF.

The V and J genes are TRBV12-5 and TRBJ1-5; 7 bases are shared with TRBD1. V shed 0 bases and J 6 bases; nucleotides not matched to a gene: 11. Looked up from germline, CDR1 is LGHNT and CDR2 is FRNRAP. This CDR3 spans 17 amino acids. The DNA of the CDR3 is TGTGCTAGTGGTTTGGTAGCCCGACAGGGCTGGACTCAGCCCCAGCATTTT. It specifies CASGLVARQGWTQPQHF.

In its sample, this clone was seen once. V gene TRBV19 combines with J gene TRBJ1-1; 9 bases agree with TRBD1. This CDR3 contains 14 residues. Per germline, CDR1 LNHDA and CDR2 SQIVND (reference sequence). V was pared by 8 bases and J by 7 bases, with 11 bases of the junction left unmatched. Here the CDR3 reads CASVPGQGALEAFF. Here the CDR3 DNA reads TGTGCCAGTGTTCCGGGACAGGGCGCCCTTGAAGCTTTCTTT. Supplemented by reference TRBV19 and TRBJ1-1, the full variable domain reads DGGITQSPKYLFRKEGQNVTLSCEQNLNHDAMYWYRQDPGQGLRLIYYSQIVNDFQKGDIAEGYSVSREKKESFPLTVTSAQKNPTAFYLCASVPGQGALEAFFGQGTRLTVV.

The chain joins TRBV5-1 to TRBJ2-7, with 8 bases aligning to TRBD1. This CDR3 region has 17 residues. The trim removed 0 bases at V and 3 bases at J, leaving 11 bases unmatched. Germline lookup yields CDR1 SGHRS and CDR2 YFSETQ. The CDR3 sequence: CASSLAAGTGDLYEQYF. The CDR3 nucleotides are TGCGCCAGCAGCTTGGCCGCTGGGACAGGAGACCTCTACGAGCAGTACTTC. Supplemented by reference TRBV5-1 and TRBJ2-7, the full variable domain reads KAGVTQTPRYLIKTRGQQVTLSCSPISGHRSVSWYQQTPGQGLQFLFEYFSETQRNKGNFPGRFSGRQFSNSRSEMNVSTLELGDSALYLCASSLAAGTGDLYEQYFGPGTRLTVT.

This rearrangement joins TRBV7-8 to TRBJ1-5; 10 bases fit TRBD1. The junction had 8 bases not matched to a gene; V was cut back by 4 bases and J by 2 bases. Germline values: CDR1 SGHVS, CDR2 FQNEAQ. This CDR3 contains 17 residues. CDR3 region: CASSYRTGGRGNQPQHF. In DNA form, the CDR3 reads TGTGCCAGCAGCTATAGGACAGGGGGTCGAGGCAATCAGCCCCAGCATTTT. Full variable domain (rest looked up from reference TRBV7-8 and TRBJ1-5): GAGVSQSPRYKVAKRGQDVALRCDPISGHVSLFWYQQALGQGPEFLTYFQNEAQLDKSGLPSDRFFAERPEGSVSTLKIQRTQQEDSAVYLCASSYRTGGRGNQPQHFGDGTRLSIL.

This clone has just a few counts. The chain carries TRBV10-3 and TRBJ1-3; 7 positions agree with TRBD1. The CDR3 loop spans 15 amino acids. The V gene end was trimmed by 4 bases and the J gene end by 1 base; junction bases not matched to a gene: 4. CDR1 is ENHRY, CDR2 SYGVKD, per germline. Here the CDR3 DNA reads TGTGCCATCAGTGGACAGGGAAATTCTGGAAACACCATATATTTT. Residues: CAISGQGNSGNTIYF.

The chain recombines TRBV19 with TRBJ1-1; D gene unclear. V was clipped by 5 bases and J by 2 bases, with 9 bases between them. This CDR3 has 13 residues. Germline-derived CDR1 and CDR2 are LNHDA and SQIVND (reference sequence). The DNA of the CDR3 is TGTGCCAGTAGTGCGACGGGAAACACTGAAGCTTTCTTT. It encodes CASSATGNTEAFF.

CDR3 nucleotide sequence: TGTGCCAGTATAAACAGGGCCACCGGGGAGCTGTTTTTT. Amino acids: CASINRATGELFF. This chain connects TRBV19 to TRBJ2-2, with D possibly being TRBD1 (6 bases). The germline V and J ends were trimmed by 7 bases and 4 bases, with 10 bases remaining between them. CDR3 length: 13 amino acids. The germline gives CDR1 LNHDA, CDR2 SQIVND (reference sequence).

This clone was detected only a few times. This chain joins TRBV29-1 and TRBJ1-6; TRBD1 matches at 10 bases. With V trimmed by 5 bases and J by 8 bases, 6 bases remained unmatched. Germline V CDR1 and CDR2: SQVTM, ANQGSEA. The CDR3 is made up of 14 amino acids. CDR3 in DNA: TGCAGCGTTTGGACAGGGGGTGAGCATTCACCCCTCCACTTT. Translating gives CSVWTGGEHSPLHF.

This chain joins TRBV27 and TRBJ2-1; D might be TRBD1 (6 bases). This CDR3 has 15 residues. V was shortened by 0 bases and J by 4 bases, with 10 bases between the two germline ends. From germline, CDR1 is MNHEY and CDR2 SMNVEV (reference sequence). The CDR3 loop reads CASSLSSTGYNEQFF. In nucleotides, the CDR3 is TGTGCCAGCAGTTTATCGTCGACAGGTTACAATGAGCAGTTCTTC.

The chain has TRBV29-1 and TRBJ2-7, with D perhaps matching TRBD2 (6 bases). V lost 4 bases and J lost 5, with 18 bases in between. This CDR3 has 14 amino acids. The germline V gene encodes CDR1 SQVTM and CDR2 ANQGSEA. CDR3 in amino acids: CSVALFREIHEQYF. The CDR3 DNA reads TGCAGCGTTGCCCTCTTCCGGGAGATCCACGAGCAGTACTTC.

The rearrangement joins TRBV29-1 to TRBJ2-5, with 8 bases matching TRBD1. The CDR3 is made up of 12 amino acids. J lost 1 base, V lost 7 bases, and 2 bases had no gene match. The germline gives CDR1 SQVTM, CDR2 ANQGSEA. CDR3 nucleotides: TGCAGCGCTACAGGGGGCCAAGAGACCCAGTACTTC. Translating it yields CSATGGQETQYF.

The gene calls are TRBV9 and TRBJ2-7, with D possibly being TRBD2 (5 bases). Germline loops: CDR1 SGDLS, CDR2 YYNGEE. V lost 2 bases and J 3 bases, leaving 9 bases between the germline ends. This CDR3 is 13 amino acids long. The CDR3, as DNA: TGTGCCAGCAGCGTCGGGATCGACTACGAGCAGTACTTC. Amino acids: CASSVGIDYEQYF.

The genes are TRBV24-1 and TRBJ2-3; D not resolved. CDR1 and CDR2 from the germline V gene are KGHDR and SFDVKD. The CDR3 consists of 11 residues. V was clipped by 3 bases and J by 7 bases, with 4 bases between them. The CDR3 nucleotides are TGTGCCACCAGTGATGAGTATACGCAGTATTTT. Protein sequence: CATSDEYTQYF.

The chain has TRBV27 and TRBJ2-3; 9 bases agree with TRBD1. This CDR3 spans 17 amino acids. V shed 8 bases, J shed 3 bases, and the junction held 15 bases outside the gene matches. CDR1 is MNHEY, CDR2 SMNVEV, per germline (reference sequence). Here the CDR3 reads CASRGRYRGLGTDTQYF. In DNA, the CDR3 is TGTGCCAGCCGGGGCCGATACAGGGGGCTGGGGACAGATACGCAGTATTTT.

Comments on this clone: One junction end does not reproduce the germline sequence, and a read error may be involved. This rearrangement joins TRBV7-7 to TRBJ2-7; 7 nucleotides agree with TRBD1. The germline gives CDR1 SSHAT, CDR2 FNYEAQ (reference sequence). The CDR3 length is 15 residues. The CDR3 loop reads CASSLGPGQSYEQYF. DNA of the CDR3: TGTGCTAGCAGCTTAGGCCCGGGACAGTCCTACGAGCAGTACTTC.

This clone was found a few times. The chain uses TRBV2 and TRBJ1-6; TRBD1 is a possible D gene (5 bases). The CDR3 covers 13 residues. V dropped 7 bases and J dropped 11 bases, with 15 bases sitting between them. Germline V gene sequence: CDR1 SNHLY, CDR2 FYNNEI. The CDR3 here is CASILMGEAPLHF. CDR3 bases: TGTGCCAGCATTCTGATGGGGGAGGCACCCCTCCACTTT.

This clone came up once. The gene calls are TRBV5-1 and TRBJ1-1; 12 bases match TRBD1. The germline V gene has CDR1 SGHRS and CDR2 YFSETQ. The CDR3 is 13 amino acids. The junction had 5 bases not matched to a gene; V was cut back by 4 bases and J by 10 bases. CDR3 in amino acids: CASSPGQGARAFF. The DNA of the CDR3 is TGCGCCAGCAGCCCGGGACAGGGGGCTCGAGCTTTCTTT.

The CDR3 DNA sequence: TGTGCCAGCAGCTTAGTCCTAAACTCGGCCGGGGAGCTGTTTTTT. As protein: CASSLVLNSAGELFF. The chain combines TRBV11-2 with TRBJ2-2, with D unresolved. The V end was cut by 1 base, the J end by 6 bases, with 12 bases between. The V gene's germline CDR1 is SGHAT and CDR2 FQNNGV. This CDR3 has 15 amino acids.

The sample holds one count of this clone. The rearrangement joins TRBV4-2 to TRBJ2-3, with 7 positions matching TRBD2. From germline, CDR1 is LGHNA and CDR2 YNFKEQ. Germline trimming cut 7 bases from V and 2 bases from J; bases unmatched to any gene: 6. This CDR3 has 14 residues. CDR3 nucleotide sequence: TGTGCCAGCAAAAACGAGCGGGACACAGATACGCAGTATTTT. Translating it yields CASKNERDTDTQYF.

The chain has TRBV15 and TRBJ2-7, with TRBD2 matching over 9 bases. Looked up from germline, CDR1 is LNHNV and CDR2 is YYDKDF (reference sequence). The CDR3 contains 17 residues. The trim removed 1 base at V and 5 bases at J, leaving 12 bases unmatched. CDR3 region: CATSRVPDTAGGHEQYF. Written as DNA, the CDR3 is TGTGCCACCAGCAGAGTCCCAGATACAGCGGGAGGCCACGAGCAGTACTTC.

The chain couples TRBV27 to TRBJ2-5; D ambiguous. Germline V lookup: CDR1 MNHEY, CDR2 SMNVEV (reference sequence). This CDR3 is 13 amino acids long. The ends were cut back, 3 bases at V and 3 bases at J, with 8 bases in the middle. CDR3 sequence: CASSFHSKETQYF. The CDR3 coding sequence is TGTGCCAGCAGTTTCCACAGTAAAGAGACCCAGTACTTC.

The gene calls are TRBV30 and TRBJ2-7, with D possibly matching TRBD1 (5 bases). The CDR3 is 12 amino acids. Trimming removed 4 bases at V and 6 bases at J, with 13 bases between. The germline CDR1 and CDR2 sequences are GTSNPN and SVGIG (reference sequence). The CDR3 DNA reads as TGTGCCTGGACCCTCCTTAGGGGCGAGCAGTACTTC. This translates into CAWTLLRGEQYF.

This clone was picked up one time. The chain is built from TRBV28 and TRBJ1-1, with a possible D match to TRBD1 (6 bases). The V gene's germline CDR1 is MDHEN and CDR2 SYDVKM. The CDR3 is made up of 16 amino acids. Deletions cut 6 bases from V and 10 bases from J, with 27 bases between. CDR3 protein: CASSLTKASGDPGAFF. In DNA form, the CDR3 reads TGTGCCAGCAGCCTTACCAAGGCCTCAGGGGACCCCGGAGCTTTCTTT.

The V call is TRBV10-3, the J call TRBJ2-3, with D possibly TRBD2 on 6 matching bases. Trimming pared 9 bases from V and 6 bases from J, leaving 10 bases between. Germline CDR1 and CDR2: ENHRY and SYGVKD. The CDR3 runs to 11 residues. CDR3 sequence reads: CAMRDSDTQYF. CDR3 nucleotide sequence: TGTGCCATGCGGGACTCCGATACGCAGTATTTT.

The J gene is TRBJ2-4, the V gene TRBV5-1; 9 bases match TRBD1. The CDR3 runs to 14 residues. V gave up 3 bases and J gave up 14 bases; unmatched junction bases: 12. The germline V gene encodes CDR1 SGHRS and CDR2 YFSETQ. The CDR3: CASSSPGQGKGKYF. The CDR3 DNA reads as TGCGCCAGCAGCTCTCCGGGACAGGGAAAAGGGAAGTACTTC.

The chain couples TRBV7-6 to TRBJ2-3, with D perhaps matching TRBD1 (6 bases). Trimming left V 1 base short and J 1 base short, with 15 bases between. This CDR3 contains 17 residues. Germline CDR1 is SGHVS and CDR2 is FNYEAQ. The CDR3 sequence: CASSLGETRGGTDTQYF. The DNA of the CDR3 is TGTGCCAGCAGCTTAGGGGAGACCAGGGGCGGCACAGATACGCAGTATTTT. Full variable domain (remainder filled in from reference TRBV7-6 and TRBJ2-3): GAGVSQSPRYKVTKRGQDVALRCDPISGHVSLYWYRQALGQGPEFLTYFNYEAQQDKSGLPNDRFSAERPEGSISTLTIQRTEQRDSAMYRCASSLGETRGGTDTQYFGPGTRLTVL.

J is TRBJ1-2 and V is TRBV5-1; no firm D call. V lost 9 bases, J lost 5 bases, and 17 bases lay in between. Germline V gives CDR1 SGHRS, CDR2 YFSETQ. The CDR3 loop spans 13 amino acids. The CDR3 is CATAVADPYGYTF. Here the CDR3 DNA reads TGCGCCACGGCGGTAGCAGACCCTTATGGCTACACCTTC.

V and J are TRBV24-1 and TRBJ2-3; 14 bases are shared with TRBD2. Germline CDR1 KGHDR, CDR2 SFDVKD. With V trimmed by 2 bases and J by 5 bases, 8 bases remained unmatched. The CDR3 contains 18 residues. The CDR3 DNA sequence: TGTGCCACCAGTGATTGGGGACTAGCGGGGGATCAAGGAGATACGCAGTATTTT. It encodes CATSDWGLAGDQGDTQYF.